This TCR beta chain was identified in a study of graft-versus-host responses after intestinal transplantation. Study-wide background: Every recipient had anti-thymocyte globulin induction and 2 to 3 years of tacrolimus plus steroids.

Some clones are missing from TCRdb's copy, which holds only in-frame ones; the method was immunoSEQ multiplex PCR. This table holds approximately 120,000 clones, roughly nine tenths found once. Study results and limitations: Marrow from the recipient contained GvH clones, some of which had appeared first in ileum or blood. Allograft graft-versus-host to host-versus-graft clonal ratios ran high in patients with graft-donor T cell macrochimerism.

Regarding this clone: Its antigen is undetermined.

V trimming: 5 bases; J trimming: 0 bases; junction bases outside the gene matches: 14. Germline V gives CDR1 SNHLY, CDR2 FYNNEI. This CDR3 region has 20 residues. This clonotype was obtained from a human donor who received an intestinal transplant. The rearrangement uses TRBV2 and TRBJ1-6; 9 bases agree with TRBD1. The source was unstimulated CD4+ T cells sorted from spleen or lymph node cells, collected before intestinal transplant. CDR3 DNA: TGTGCCAGCAGTAAATTCCTGGGGACAGGGACCACCTCCTATAATTCACCCCTCCACTTT. It codes for CASSKFLGTGTTSYNSPLHF.